This T cell receptor (beta chain) was identified during a study of T cell repertoires in ileal Crohn's disease. Time point defined: neoterminal ileum biopsy at postoperative endoscopy, about 6 months after surgery. J gave up 4 bases and V 5 bases, and 9 bases lay outside the gene matches. Germline values: CDR1 SGHAT, CDR2 FQNNGV. CDR3 size: 15 residues. Sequencing used immunoSEQ multiplex PCR; TCRdb keeps in-frame clones, though not all of them. The sample shows roughly 20,000 clones, roughly 72% of them seen only once. V is TRBV11-2 and J is TRBJ2-7; the match to TRBD1 covers 9 bases. The sequence was collected from an adult with Crohn's disease. Specimen: ileal tissue. The CDR3 sequence is CASSRPGQGRYEQYF. Here the CDR3 DNA reads TGTGCCAGCAGCAGGCCCGGACAGGGGAGATACGAGCAGTACTTC.